Presented here are 18 T cell receptor beta chains from one specimen sequenced in a study of regulatory T cells in long-lasting Graves disease. Both iRepertoire HTBI primers and Arm-PCR of CDR3 regions were used to build the TCR beta libraries. TCRdb itself ran the multiplex PCR reads through MiXCR, one entry per CDR3 protein. In the table there are 450,000 to 650,000 distinct CDR3 sequences, about 16% of which are singletons. Time point described: newly diagnosed GD, antithyroid drugs for less than 3 months. After RNA was extracted from PBMCs, the TCR library was made from it. This sample was shared with a second study, whose subject was T cells in Graves' hyperthyroidism and ophthalmopathy.

Sequenced here: peripheral blood mononuclear cells (PBMCs), sampled at new diagnosis, from a patient treated with antithyroid drugs. These receptors were taken from a woman aged 35-60 years with Graves disease.

This clonotype was seen repeatedly, ten times or more. The rearrangement joins TRBV20-1 to TRBJ1-1, with 7 positions matching TRBD1. Germline-derived CDR1 and CDR2 are DFQATT and SNEGSKA (reference sequence). V shed 2 bases, J shed 4 bases, and the junction held 7 bases outside the gene matches. This CDR3 comprises 14 residues. The CDR3 loop reads CSARRQGLGTEAFF. The CDR3 DNA reads as TGCAGTGCTAGACGACAGGGACTTGGCACTGAAGCTTTCTTT.

This clonotype has just a few counts. This chain uses TRBV25-1 with TRBJ1-2, with 7 bases matching TRBD1. V lost 6 bases and J lost 4; bases outside the gene matches: 17. The germline V gene has CDR1 MGHDK and CDR2 SYGVNS. This CDR3 is built from 17 residues. The CDR3 region has the DNA TGTGCCAGCAGCCCTCCCAGGGGGGGGAAGAACCTCTATGGCTACACCTTC. It encodes CASSPPRGGKNLYGYTF.

This clonotype has ten or more counts. The rearrangement links TRBV12-3 or TRBV12-4 to TRBJ1-1; no definite D call. There are 15 residues in the CDR3. Trimming pared 0 bases from V and 7 bases from J, leaving 15 bases between. CDR3 region: CASSLALSLSSEAFF. Written as DNA, the CDR3 is TGTGCCAGCAGTTTAGCGCTCTCTCTTAGTAGTGAAGCTTTCTTT.

The genes are TRBV19 and TRBJ2-5, with TRBD1 matching 12 bases. V shed 4 bases and J 4 bases; nucleotides not matched to a gene: 10. The CDR3 totals 17 residues. CDR1 and CDR2 (germline): LNHDA, SQIVND (reference sequence). The CDR3 DNA reads as TGTGCCAGTAGTAATGCCCCGGGACAGGGGGCTGGAGAGACCCAGTACTTC. Its translation: CASSNAPGQGAGETQYF.

This clonotype has a handful of counts. A junction boundary mismatches the germline segment, possibly from a read error. The J gene is TRBJ2-5, the V gene TRBV18; D ambiguous. Germline CDR1 KGHSH, CDR2 LQKENI. The length of the CDR3 is 12 residues. DNA of the CDR3: TGTGCCAACTCACCATCCCAAGAGACCCAGTACTTC. Its protein product is CANSPSQETQYF.

Ten or more counts support this clonotype. The CDR3 nucleotides are TGTGCCAGCAGAAGGGGGGCATTGGGCGAGCAGTACTTC. Amino acids: CASRRGALGEQYF. The rearrangement links TRBV12-3 or TRBV12-4 to TRBJ2-7; D may be TRBD1 or TRBD2 (6 bases each). The CDR3 has 13 residues. V shed 6 bases and J shed 6 bases, with 15 bases lying between them.

J is TRBJ2-5 and V is TRBV20-1; D remains ambiguous. The CDR3 length is 14 residues. Germline CDR1 reads DFQATT; CDR2 reads SNEGSKA (reference sequence). The V end lost 2 bases, the J end lost 2 bases, and 12 bases lay between the germline ends. In DNA, the CDR3 is TGCAGTGCTAGAAAAGATAAACTTCAAGAGACCCAGTACTTC. Residues: CSARKDKLQETQYF.

A remark on this clonotype: The CDR3 does not close with the conserved phenylalanine or tryptophan, likely indicating a read error. V usage is TRBV4-1 and J usage is TRBJ2-1; TRBD2 matches at 9 bases. J gave up 0 bases and V 3 bases, and 3 bases lay outside the gene matches. The CDR3 spans 16 residues. In germline, CDR1 is MGHRA, CDR2 YSYEKL. The CDR3 here is CASSHKRGASYNEQFL. The CDR3 DNA sequence: TGCGCCAGCAGCCACAAGCGGGGGGCCTCCTACAATGAGCAGTTCCTC.

This clonotype has only a few counts. This chain joins TRBV12-3 or TRBV12-4 and TRBJ2-2, with TRBD1 matching 10 bases. The V segment lost 6 bases and the J segment 4 bases; nucleotides outside the gene matches: 5. The length of the CDR3 is 15 residues. The CDR3 protein is CASSHRDRGTGELFF. The CDR3 nucleotides are TGTGCCAGCAGCCACCGGGACAGGGGCACCGGGGAGCTGTTTTTT.

This clonotype was observed a few times. The gene calls are TRBV29-1 and TRBJ2-1; 16 bases align to TRBD2. V shed 4 bases, J shed 4 bases, and the junction held 7 bases outside the gene matches. From germline, CDR1 is SQVTM and CDR2 ANQGSEA. This CDR3 is 17 amino acids long. The DNA for the CDR3 is TGCAGCGTTGCCGGGACTAGCGGGGGGGTAGGGTACAATGAGCAGTTCTTC. Its protein is CSVAGTSGGVGYNEQFF.

The chain employs TRBV2 and TRBJ1-5; the D is unclear. Germline CDR1 SNHLY, CDR2 FYNNEI. The germline V and J ends were trimmed by 6 bases and 3 bases, with 21 bases remaining between them. The CDR3 loop spans 17 amino acids. The CDR3 loop is CASSLGQRKNYNQPQHF. The CDR3 region has the DNA TGTGCCAGCAGCTTAGGTCAGCGTAAGAACTACAATCAGCCCCAGCATTTT. The variable domain in full, with the rest retrieved from reference TRBV2 and TRBJ1-5, is EPEVTQTPSHQVTQMGQEVILRCVPISNHLYFYWYRQILGQKVEFLVSFYNNEISEKSEIFDDQFSVERPDGSNFTLKIRSTKLEDSAMYFCASSLGQRKNYNQPQHFGDGTRLSIL.

This sequence joins TRBV6-9 and TRBJ2-1; tentatively, D is TRBD1 or TRBD2 (5 bases each). This CDR3 comprises 13 residues. The germline V and J ends were trimmed by 3 bases and 9 bases, with 12 bases remaining between them. Germline CDR1 is MNHGY and CDR2 is SVAAGI. Here the CDR3 reads CASSYEGRGEQFF. CDR3 in DNA: TGTGCCAGCAGTTACGAGGGACGAGGTGAGCAGTTCTTC.

This clonotype was observed many times. The CDR3 nucleotides are TGTGCCAGCAGTTTAGGGTTTAGCAATCAGCCCCAGCATTTT. Amino acids: CASSLGFSNQPQHF. The genes are TRBV12-3 or TRBV12-4 and TRBJ1-5; D not resolved. The CDR3 has 14 amino acids. V gave up 1 base and J gave up 0 bases, with 4 bases separating them.

This clonotype was recorded at least ten times. This chain connects TRBV6-1 to TRBJ1-2; TRBD1 might be the D (6 bases). V was pared by 1 base and J by 4 bases, with 13 bases between. The CDR3 consists of 15 residues. The germline V gene has CDR1 MNHNS and CDR2 SASEGT. The CDR3 nucleotides are TGTGCCAGCAGTGAAGTCGGGGGGCAGGGCTATGGCTACACCTTC. This encodes CASSEVGGQGYGYTF.

J is TRBJ1-6 and V is TRBV2; 8 nucleotides align to TRBD1. This CDR3 is built from 15 residues. With 1 base clipped from V and 8 bases from J, the junction kept 4 bases outside the gene matches. Per the germline V gene, CDR1 is SNHLY and CDR2 is FYNNEI. The CDR3: CASSEEGQVDSPLHF. CDR3 DNA sequence: TGTGCCAGCAGTGAAGAGGGACAGGTTGATTCACCCCTCCACTTT.

This clonotype has a count of ten or more. The V and J genes are TRBV5-8 and TRBJ2-1; 7 bases align to TRBD2. Looked up from germline, CDR1 is SGHTS and CDR2 is YDEGEE. The CDR3 contains 14 residues. J lost 7 bases, V lost 3 bases, and 7 bases had no gene match. As DNA, the CDR3 is TGTGCCAGCAGCTGGGCGCTAGCGGCAAATGAGCAGTTCTTC. Its translation: CASSWALAANEQFF.

The CDR3 DNA reads as TGTGCCAGCAGTTTGGCGGTGGCCACCGGGGAGCTGTTTTTT. Its protein product is CASSLAVATGELFF. The genes are TRBV2 and TRBJ2-2; D remains unclear. This CDR3 contains 14 residues. Germline assignment: CDR1 SNHLY and CDR2 FYNNEI. Trimming took off 5 bases at V and 4 bases at J, with 11 bases between the two ends.

The sample holds a few counts of this clonotype. The CDR3 carries no conserved terminal phenylalanine or tryptophan, so it likely arises from a read error. The V gene is TRBV2, the J gene TRBJ1-1; D is possibly TRBD1 (5 bases). Germline CDR1 is SNHLY and CDR2 is FYNNEI. This CDR3 has 13 residues. Trimming took 8 bases from V and 4 from J, leaving 14 bases between them. The CDR3 reads CASSLGGVTEAFL. The CDR3 DNA sequence: TGTGCCAGCTCTCTCGGGGGGGTCACTGAAGCTTTCCTT.